This TCR beta chain comes out of a study of blood T cell repertoires in COVID-19. On the study more broadly: The origin of the acute and convalescent COVID-19 samples was the United States, Italy and Spain. The cDNA or gDNA used as material had been derived from T cells, B-cell-depleted T cells, or PBMCs.

Germline CDR1 reads SGHDT; CDR2 reads YYEEEE. CDR3 size: 14 residues. The V and J ends lost 4 bases and 8 bases, in that order; junction bases with no gene match: 11. The data were produced by immunoSEQ multiplex PCR, yet TCRdb's version contains in-frame clones alone and is incomplete. Here the sample spans some 530,000 clones, approximately 85% being singletons. At least ten counts were recorded for this clone. Specimen: peripheral blood. The genes are TRBV5-6 and TRBJ1-1; TRBD1 aligns across 7 bases. The sequence derives from a human donor in a cohort sampled during active COVID-19. The CDR3 nucleotides read TGTGCCAGCAGCCCCATAGACAGGGAAAGGGAAGCTTTCTTT. Its protein product is CASSPIDREREAFF.